The 26 T cell receptor beta chains below all came from one sample that was sequenced in a study of CD8 T cells in ankylosing spondylitis. TCRdb passed the 5' RACE reads through MiXCR, listing each CDR3 protein once. The data contain a few hundred thousand distinct CDR3 sequences, 10% of them singletons. The sample comprised blood, either unsorted or a sorted T cell fraction (not recorded which). Receptors were obtained from a male donor with ankylosing spondylitis or in good health (not recorded which).

The rearrangement joins TRBV5-1 to TRBJ2-5, with 9 bases that match TRBD2. V was clipped by 4 bases and J by 0 bases; unmatched bases: 7. This CDR3 comprises 16 residues. Germline assignment: CDR1 SGHRS and CDR2 YFSETQ. CDR3 in DNA: TGCGCCAGCAGCCTGCGCGCTAGCGGGAACCAAGAGACCCAGTACTTC. Translating it yields CASSLRASGNQETQYF.

This clonotype was detected ten times or more. This CDR3 reads CASSLTSGGSMNTEAFF. The CDR3 DNA is TGTGCCAGCAGTTTAACCTCGGGGGGTTCAATGAACACTGAAGCTTTCTTT. The genes are TRBV12-3 or TRBV12-4 and TRBJ1-1; a weak D match, TRBD1 (5 bases). The CDR3 is 17 amino acids. The ends were cut back, 2 bases at V and 0 bases at J, with 16 bases in the middle.

The chain is built from TRBV20-1 and TRBJ2-7, with 13 bases matching TRBD2. CDR1 and CDR2 (germline): DFQATT, SNEGSKA (reference sequence). V was pared by 4 bases and J by 4 bases, with 4 bases of the junction left unmatched. This CDR3 spans 14 amino acids. CDR3 nucleotide sequence: TGCAGTGCTATCGGGACTAGCGGGGTGTACGAGCAGTACTTC. As protein: CSAIGTSGVYEQYF.

This clonotype occurred many times. This rearrangement joins TRBV5-1 to TRBJ1-3; D may be TRBD1 (5 bases). Germline-derived CDR1 and CDR2 are SGHRS and YFSETQ. The CDR3 totals 14 residues. Trimming took 4 bases from V and 8 from J, leaving 16 bases between them. CDR3 amino acids: CASSLAGLVDTIYF. The CDR3 DNA follows: TGCGCCAGCAGCCTAGCAGGGTTGGTTGACACCATATATTTT. Drawing the rest from reference TRBV5-1 and TRBJ1-3, the complete variable domain is KAGVTQTPRYLIKTRGQQVTLSCSPISGHRSVSWYQQTPGQGLQFLFEYFSETQRNKGNFPGRFSGRQFSNSRSEMNVSTLELGDSALYLCASSLAGLVDTIYFGEGSWLTVV.

V and J are TRBV28 and TRBJ1-5; no clear D gene. The CDR3 totals 17 residues. V dropped 3 bases and J dropped 0 bases, with 15 bases sitting between them. Germline assignment: CDR1 MDHEN and CDR2 SYDVKM. The CDR3 region has the DNA TGTGCCAGCAGTTTGGGGATGAGAGCAAATAGCAATCAGCCCCAGCATTTT. Translated: CASSLGMRANSNQPQHF.

This clonotype was seen ten or more times. The V call is TRBV3-1, the J call TRBJ1-6; 11 bases fit TRBD1. V trimming: 3 bases; J trimming: 10 bases; junction bases outside the gene matches: 8. CDR3 length: 16 amino acids. Germline CDR1 and CDR2: LGHDT and YNNKEL (reference sequence). The CDR3 DNA reads TGTGCCAGCAGCCAGAGGGGACAGGGGGAAGGATCACCCCTCCACTTT. Amino acid sequence: CASSQRGQGEGSPLHF.

The CDR3 DNA reads TGTGCCAGCACCATCCGGGACACGAGCTACACCTTC. Amino acid sequence: CASTIRDTSYTF. This chain connects TRBV21-1 to TRBJ1-2; the table's D call, TRBD1, was not checked against the DNA. TRBV21-1 is shown as a pseudogene. The CDR3 runs 12 residues.

The chain recombines TRBV12-3 or TRBV12-4 with TRBJ2-1, with 10 bases that match TRBD2. J lost 2 bases, V lost 3 bases, and 16 bases had no gene match. The CDR3 loop spans 20 amino acids. The CDR3 coding sequence is TGTGCCAGCAGTTTCTTGTCTAGCGGGGGCAACTTTATTACCTACAATGAGCAGTTCTTC. Amino acids: CASSFLSSGGNFITYNEQFF.

The gene calls are TRBV12-3 or TRBV12-4 and TRBJ2-5; D possibly corresponds to TRBD1 (6 bases). Trimming stripped 5 bases from V and 0 bases from J, with 16 bases between. There are 16 residues in the CDR3. CDR3 bases: TGTGCCAGCAGTCGCAGAACCGACAGGAACCAAGAGACCCAGTACTTC. Protein product: CASSRRTDRNQETQYF.

As to this clonotype: This may be a read error, as it is one base from a much larger clone. This chain connects TRBV3-1 to TRBJ1-5; D ambiguous. Germline CDR1 LGHDT, CDR2 YNNKEL (reference sequence). The CDR3 is 13 residues long. The CDR3 reads CASSQAPLQPPHF. Written as DNA, the CDR3 is TGTGCCAGCAGCCAAGCCCCCCTTCAGCCCCCGCATTTT.

This clonotype showed up many times. The chain recombines TRBV10-3 with TRBJ2-3; no definite D call. This CDR3 is 14 amino acids long. Trimming took off 2 bases at V and 1 base at J, with 7 bases between the two ends. Germline V gives CDR1 ENHRY, CDR2 SYGVKD. The CDR3 protein is CAISERGRTDTQYF. In DNA, the CDR3 is TGTGCCATCAGTGAGCGTGGCCGCACAGATACGCAGTATTTT.

This clonotype was recorded many times. V usage is TRBV5-1 and J usage is TRBJ1-1; D might be TRBD1 (6 bases). This CDR3 has 13 residues. The ends were cut back, 6 bases at V and 0 bases at J, with 9 bases in the middle. Looked up from germline, CDR1 is SGHRS and CDR2 is YFSETQ. The CDR3 reads CASTRTVNTEAFF. The CDR3, as DNA: TGCGCCAGCACGAGGACAGTGAACACTGAAGCTTTCTTT.

This clonotype showed up just a few times. The V gene is TRBV12-3 or TRBV12-4, the J gene TRBJ1-1; possible D gene TRBD1, 5 bases. The V end was cut by 7 bases, the J end by 1 base, with 13 bases between. This CDR3 is 14 amino acids long. CDR3 in amino acids: CASKRTTENTEAFF. The CDR3 DNA reads as TGTGCCAGCAAACGAACGACAGAGAACACTGAAGCTTTCTTT.

This clonotype showed up many times. DNA of the CDR3: TGCGCCAGCAGCTACGCCGGGACAGTGAACACTGAAGCTTTCTTT. It translates to CASSYAGTVNTEAFF. This chain uses TRBV5-1 with TRBJ1-1; TRBD1 agrees at 7 bases. Germline values: CDR1 SGHRS, CDR2 YFSETQ. The length of the CDR3 is 15 residues. J lost 0 bases, V lost 3 bases, and 5 bases had no gene match. The entire variable domain, with the rest obtained from reference TRBV5-1 and TRBJ1-1, is as follows: KAGVTQTPRYLIKTRGQQVTLSCSPISGHRSVSWYQQTPGQGLQFLFEYFSETQRNKGNFPGRFSGRQFSNSRSEMNVSTLELGDSALYLCASSYAGTVNTEAFFGQGTRLTVV.

V is TRBV7-3 and J is TRBJ1-1, with 8 bases that match TRBD1. Trimming at V came to 5 bases and at J to 4 bases, leaving 6 bases not matched to a gene. There are 14 residues in the CDR3. From germline, CDR1 is SGHTA and CDR2 FQGTGA. CDR3: CASSLNTGGTEAFF. The CDR3 DNA follows: TGTGCCAGCAGCCTCAATACAGGGGGCACTGAAGCTTTCTTT.

This clonotype showed up many times. The chain uses TRBV24-1 and TRBJ2-1; possibly TRBD1 for D (6 bases). There are 15 residues in the CDR3. V was shortened by 4 bases and J by 0 bases, with 9 bases between the two germline ends. Germline V gene lookup returns CDR1 KGHDR and CDR2 SFDVKD. The CDR3 protein is CATSDQTGSYNEQFF. Here the CDR3 DNA reads TGTGCCACCAGTGACCAGACAGGCTCCTACAATGAGCAGTTCTTC.

This clonotype was picked up a small number of times. The genes are TRBV24-1 and TRBJ2-3; 11 bases line up with TRBD1. This CDR3 has 16 amino acids. With V trimmed by 2 bases and J by 4 bases, 4 bases remained unmatched. The germline V gene encodes CDR1 KGHDR and CDR2 SFDVKD. Here the CDR3 DNA reads TGTGCCACCAGTGATTACCAGGGACAGGGGGCAGATACGCAGTATTTT. It specifies CATSDYQGQGADTQYF.

This sequence joins TRBV14 and TRBJ2-5; D is undetermined. The CDR3 covers 13 residues. Trimming cost V 1 base and J 5 bases, with 8 bases left between them. Germline CDR1 SGHDN, CDR2 FVKESK. DNA of the CDR3: TGTGCCAGCAGCCAAGGTCCAGCCGAGACCCAGTACTTC. It encodes CASSQGPAETQYF.

This clonotype was seen at least ten times. The chain recombines TRBV4-2 with TRBJ2-1; the D is unclear. V shed 0 bases and J shed 7 bases, with 10 bases lying between them. CDR1 and CDR2 from the germline V gene are LGHNA and YNFKEQ. The CDR3 sequence is 14 residues long. CDR3: CASSQDQRMNEQFF. CDR3 coding DNA: TGTGCCAGCAGCCAAGATCAGAGGATGAATGAGCAGTTCTTC.

In this sample, this clonotype turned up many times. This chain links TRBV11-2 with TRBJ2-3; 9 bases align to TRBD1. The germline V gene encodes CDR1 SGHAT and CDR2 FQNNGV. V trimming: 2 bases; J trimming: 1 base; junction bases outside the gene matches: 16. The CDR3 covers 20 residues. CDR3 in amino acids: CASSLFLGQGYSLRTDTQYF. DNA of the CDR3: TGTGCCAGCAGCTTATTTTTGGGACAGGGATATTCGCTACGCACAGATACGCAGTATTTT. Based on the CDR3 plus reference TRBV11-2 and TRBJ2-3, the full variable domain is EAGVAQSPRYKIIEKRQSVAFWCNPISGHATLYWYQQILGQGPKLLIQFQNNGVVDDSQLPKDRFSAERLKGVDSTLKIQPAKLEDSAVYLCASSLFLGQGYSLRTDTQYFGPGTRLTVL.

Many counts were recorded for this clonotype. The rearrangement uses TRBV27 and TRBJ2-7, with TRBD2 matching over 8 bases. This CDR3 has 14 residues. J gave up 0 bases and V 5 bases, and 3 bases lay outside the gene matches. CDR1 is MNHEY, CDR2 SMNVEV, per germline (reference sequence). Here the CDR3 reads CASSLGLASYEQYF. As DNA, the CDR3 is TGTGCCAGCAGTCTTGGACTAGCCTCCTACGAGCAGTACTTC.

This clonotype has a count of ten or more. This chain links TRBV29-1 with TRBJ2-3; the D is unclear. CDR3 length: 13 amino acids. Looked up from germline, CDR1 is SQVTM and CDR2 is ANQGSEA. V was cut by 3 bases and J by 3 bases, with 10 bases left in between. The CDR3 nucleotides are TGCAGCGTTGAGAGGATAGGGACAGATACGCAGTATTTT. The encoded protein is CSVERIGTDTQYF.

The chain's CDR3 is CASSYPQGDSTGELFF. The DNA for the CDR3 is TGTGCCAGCAGTTACCCACAGGGGGATAGCACCGGGGAGCTGTTTTTT. V and J are TRBV6-5 and TRBJ2-2, with TRBD1 matching 8 bases. Germline CDR1 is MNHEY and CDR2 is SVGAGI. Trimming removed 2 bases from V and 4 bases from J; junction bases left unmatched: 6. CDR3 length equals 16 residues.

This clonotype was seen at least ten times. The chain is built from TRBV7-9 and TRBJ2-2; 8 bases align to TRBD1. CDR3 length: 15 residues. V was clipped by 4 bases and J by 2 bases; unmatched bases: 3. From germline, CDR1 is SEHNR and CDR2 FQNEAQ (reference sequence). CDR3 DNA: TGTGCCAGCAGCTCCCAGGGGGCCAACACCGGGGAGCTGTTTTTT. Translated, it gives CASSSQGANTGELFF.

This clonotype was seen ten or more times. The rearrangement joins TRBV20-1 to TRBJ1-1; D perhaps matches TRBD1 (6 bases). Trimming removed 7 bases from V and 1 base from J, with 13 bases in between. The germline gives CDR1 DFQATT, CDR2 SNEGSKA (reference sequence). The CDR3 loop spans 13 amino acids. The CDR3 nucleotides read TGCAGTGGATACCCGGGACAGAACACTGAAGCTTTCTTT. The encoded protein is CSGYPGQNTEAFF.

The J gene is TRBJ2-3, the V gene TRBV29-1, with unresolved D. V was cut by 5 bases and J by 6 bases, with 12 bases left in between. The CDR3 runs 12 residues. Germline CDR1 SQVTM, CDR2 ANQGSEA. The CDR3 sequence is CSVLIQSDTQYF. The DNA for the CDR3 is TGCAGCGTTTTAATCCAGTCGGATACGCAGTATTTT.